This TCR beta chain emerged from a study of T cell responses to AZD1222 COVID-19 vaccine. Overall study: Both about-4-week and about-12-week second-dose recipients were combined. Study outcomes and limitations: Only 5 or 6 people who got AZD1222 tested seropositive at baseline.

The count of this clone is one. Its antigen remains unknown. Here immunoSEQ multiplex PCR was the method, and the copy in TCRdb shows in-frame clones only, minus some. The data contain 140,000 to 150,000 clones, 75% to 90% of them singletons. This CDR3 has 12 amino acids. Per the germline V gene, CDR1 is KGHDR and CDR2 is SFDVKD. The trim removed 11 bases at V and 4 bases at J, leaving 4 bases unmatched. The gene calls are TRBV24-1 and TRBJ2-7; 10 nucleotides line up with TRBD1. The sample here was peripheral blood, taken on day 0 of AZD1222 vaccination. This clonotype originated in an adult in good health. The CDR3 loop is CASGTGAYEQYF. The CDR3 DNA reads TGTGCCAGCGGGACAGGGGCATACGAGCAGTACTTC.